What follows are 32 T cell receptor beta chains derived from one specimen sequenced in a study of blood T cell repertoires in COVID-19. Only in-frame clones appear in the TCRdb table, and some are missing; sequencing was by immunoSEQ multiplex PCR. The profile shows about 180,000 clones, about 83% of them singletons. Input material: peripheral blood. The source is a person aged 65 to 85 with COVID-19, enrolled during active disease.

The chain combines TRBV4-3 with TRBJ2-7; TRBD2 matches at 7 bases. This CDR3 contains 16 residues. Germline trimming cut 2 bases from V and 0 bases from J; bases unmatched to any gene: 7. Germline V gene data show CDR1 as LGHNA and CDR2 as YSLEER. The CDR3 DNA is TGCGCCAGCAGCCAAAACTTGGCTAGCGGCTCCTACGAGCAGTACTTC. Its translation: CASSQNLASGSYEQYF.

About this clone itself: At one end, the junction sequence differs from germline, possibly due to a read error. The chain employs TRBV27 and TRBJ2-3, with a tentative D call TRBD1 (6 bases). CDR1 is MNHEY, CDR2 SMNVEV, per germline (reference sequence). This CDR3 contains 16 residues. DNA of the CDR3: TGTGCCAGCCGCGGACTGGGGCGGTGGGACACAGATGCGCAGTATTTT. Translated, it gives CASRGLGRWDTDAQYF.

The gene calls are TRBV29-1 and TRBJ2-7, with D unclear. With 6 bases removed from V and 1 base from J, the gap between germline ends came to 13 bases. The CDR3 covers 13 residues. Germline values: CDR1 SQVTM, CDR2 ANQGSEA. In DNA, the CDR3 is TGCAGCGTAAGACAAACAGCATCCTACGAGCAGTACTTC. It codes for CSVRQTASYEQYF.

The CDR3 here is CASSETRLETYEQYF. In DNA form, the CDR3 reads TGTGCCAGCAGTGAAACGCGACTAGAAACTTACGAGCAGTACTTC. The chain couples TRBV6-1 to TRBJ2-7; D is perhaps TRBD2 (6 bases). CDR3 size: 15 residues. Trimming pared 2 bases from V and 4 bases from J, leaving 15 bases between. CDR1 is MNHNS and CDR2 is SASEGT in the germline V gene.

The V and J genes are TRBV9 and TRBJ2-7, with 7 bases fitting TRBD1. Germline V gene data show CDR1 as SGDLS and CDR2 as YYNGEE. J gave up 4 bases and V 3 bases, and 10 bases lay outside the gene matches. CDR3 size: 15 residues. The CDR3 region has the DNA TGTGCCAGCAGCGAGGGGGCGCAGGGGCCATACGAGCAGTACTTC. This sequence encodes CASSEGAQGPYEQYF.

This clone has only a few counts. This rearrangement joins TRBV29-1 to TRBJ2-3; D remains unclear. CDR1 and CDR2 (germline): SQVTM, ANQGSEA. The CDR3 length is 12 residues. The ends were cut back, 2 bases at V and 1 base at J, with 4 bases in the middle. The CDR3 sequence: CSVEPGTDTQYF. In nucleotides, the CDR3 is TGCAGCGTTGAACCAGGCACAGATACGCAGTATTTT.

The J gene is TRBJ1-4, the V gene TRBV5-1, with 7 bases lining up with TRBD1. Losses at the gene ends were 0 bases for V and 8 bases for J; bases not matched to a gene: 7. The CDR3 extends over 15 amino acids. Germline values: CDR1 SGHRS, CDR2 YFSETQ. This CDR3 is CASSLGQGEVEKLFF. For the CDR3, the DNA is TGCGCCAGCAGCTTGGGACAGGGTGAAGTGGAAAAACTGTTTTTT.

The V call is TRBV9, the J call TRBJ2-1; a weak D match, TRBD2 (6 bases). V gave up 0 bases and J gave up 2 bases, with 9 bases separating them. CDR3 size: 15 residues. The V gene's germline CDR1 is SGDLS and CDR2 YYNGEE. Written as DNA, the CDR3 is TGTGCCAGCAGCGTAGTAACGGGAGCCTACAATGAGCAGTTCTTC. Translated: CASSVVTGAYNEQFF. The complete variable domain, with remaining parts taken from reference TRBV9 and TRBJ2-1, reads DSGVTQTPKHLITATGQRVTLRCSPRSGDLSVYWYQQSLDQGLQFLIQYYNGEERAKGNILERFSAQQFPDLHSELNLSSLELGDSALYFCASSVVTGAYNEQFFGPGTRLTVL.

This clone was observed a handful of times. J is TRBJ1-1 and V is TRBV5-1, with 9 positions matching TRBD1. V lost 4 bases and J lost 0; bases outside the gene matches: 10. Germline values: CDR1 SGHRS, CDR2 YFSETQ. This CDR3 is 17 amino acids long. This CDR3 is CASSHGTGQNMNTEAFF. The CDR3 DNA reads TGCGCCAGCAGCCACGGGACAGGGCAAAATATGAACACTGAAGCTTTCTTT. The variable domain in full, completed from reference TRBV5-1 and TRBJ1-1, reads KAGVTQTPRYLIKTRGQQVTLSCSPISGHRSVSWYQQTPGQGLQFLFEYFSETQRNKGNFPGRFSGRQFSNSRSEMNVSTLELGDSALYLCASSHGTGQNMNTEAFFGQGTRLTVV.

This rearrangement joins TRBV10-3 to TRBJ1-1, with 8 bases identical to TRBD1. The J segment lost 4 bases and the V segment lost 11 bases, leaving 9 bases of the junction unmatched. The CDR3 is 13 amino acids. Germline values: CDR1 ENHRY, CDR2 SYGVKD. The CDR3 spells CAAKTGEGTEAFF. The CDR3 nucleotides are TGTGCCGCGAAGACAGGGGAGGGCACTGAAGCTTTCTTT.

This chain connects TRBV4-1 to TRBJ1-5; no clear D. V gave up 0 bases and J gave up 5 bases, with 5 bases separating them. From germline, CDR1 is MGHRA and CDR2 YSYEKL. The CDR3 extends over 13 amino acids. The DNA of the CDR3 is TGCGCCAGCAGCCAAGATCCTTATCAGCCCCAGCATTTT. Its translation: CASSQDPYQPQHF.

The gene calls are TRBV6-1 and TRBJ2-3, with D possibly matching TRBD1 (5 bases). Looked up from germline, CDR1 is MNHNS and CDR2 is SASEGT. This CDR3 is 15 amino acids long. Trimming cost V 2 bases and J 3 bases, with 12 bases left between them. CDR3 in DNA: TGTGCCAGCAGTGAATTTACAGGCCGGACAGATACGCAGTATTTT. It yields the protein CASSEFTGRTDTQYF.

This clone was seen a few times. The chain employs TRBV28 and TRBJ1-2; 8 bases are shared with TRBD1. The CDR3 is 15 amino acids. From germline, CDR1 is MDHEN and CDR2 SYDVKM. Germline trimming cut 5 bases from V and 4 bases from J; bases unmatched to any gene: 9. The CDR3 loop is CASSPRTGFSYGYTF. In DNA form, the CDR3 reads TGTGCCAGCAGTCCGCGGACAGGGTTTAGCTATGGCTACACCTTC.

The chain has TRBV10-3 and TRBJ2-7, with D unclear. The CDR3 extends over 12 amino acids. Trimming cost V 3 bases and J 5 bases, with 8 bases left between them. The germline gives CDR1 ENHRY, CDR2 SYGVKD. This chain's CDR3 is CAISDGDDEQYF. Here the CDR3 DNA reads TGTGCCATCAGTGATGGAGATGACGAGCAGTACTTC.

The gene calls are TRBV11-3 and TRBJ2-2, with TRBD1 identical over 8 bases. The CDR3 extends over 13 amino acids. The V segment lost 4 bases and the J segment 10 bases; nucleotides outside the gene matches: 5. Germline V gene sequence: CDR1 SGHNT, CDR2 YENEEA. CDR3 sequence reads: CASSSQDRAELFF. The CDR3 nucleotides read TGTGCCAGCAGCTCCCAGGACAGGGCGGAGCTGTTTTTT.

V is TRBV7-6 and J is TRBJ2-7; D not certain. The germline gives CDR1 SGHVS, CDR2 FNYEAQ. The germline V and J ends were trimmed by 5 bases and 5 bases, with 22 bases remaining between them. The CDR3 loop spans 16 amino acids. CDR3 residues: CASSLKVGNSVNEQYF. CDR3 coding DNA: TGTGCCAGCAGCCTCAAAGTGGGCAATTCCGTCAACGAGCAGTACTTC.

V gene TRBV27 combines with J gene TRBJ1-1; D remains ambiguous. V was pared by 4 bases and J by 11 bases, with 20 bases between. The CDR3 is 14 amino acids. Germline CDR1 MNHEY, CDR2 SMNVEV (reference sequence). This CDR3 reads CASSYGTGYTEAFF. The DNA for the CDR3 is TGTGCCAGCAGTTACGGTACGGGGTACACCGAGGCTTTCTTT.

V is TRBV4-3 and J is TRBJ2-2; 12 nucleotides line up with TRBD2. After removal of 1 base from V and 4 bases from J, the junction contained 7 bases not matched to a gene. Germline V CDR1 and CDR2: LGHNA, YSLEER. The CDR3 is 18 amino acids. The CDR3 nucleotides read TGCGCCAGCAGCCAAGCGCTAGCGGGAGGGCCCCGCACCGGGGAGCTGTTTTTT. Its protein is CASSQALAGGPRTGELFF.

The chain uses TRBV11-2 and TRBJ2-1; 8 nucleotides agree with TRBD2. Losses at the gene ends were 4 bases for V and 1 base for J; bases not matched to a gene: 3. Germline lookup yields CDR1 SGHAT and CDR2 FQNNGV. The CDR3 covers 15 residues. CDR3 bases: TGTGCCAGCAGCTATAGCGGGACATCCTACAATGAGCAGTTCTTC. Translated, it gives CASSYSGTSYNEQFF.

The V call is TRBV6-1, the J call TRBJ1-1; possibly TRBD1 for D (6 bases). The germline V gene has CDR1 MNHNS and CDR2 SASEGT. CDR3 length: 15 residues. The V gene lost 3 bases and the J gene lost 0 bases, with 11 bases spanning the gap. Here the CDR3 DNA reads TGTGCCAGCAGTGACCTCGGACAGTTGAACACTGAAGCTTTCTTT. Amino acids: CASSDLGQLNTEAFF.

The genes are TRBV5-1 and TRBJ2-7; 7 nucleotides agree with TRBD1. The CDR3 length is 14 residues. Germline V gene sequence: CDR1 SGHRS, CDR2 YFSETQ. Trimming took 0 bases from V and 0 from J; bases not matched to a gene: 0. The CDR3 region has the DNA TGCGCCAGCAGCTTGGGACAGGGCTCCTACGAGCAGTACTTC. Its translation: CASSLGQGSYEQYF.

This clone was found a few times. This chain connects TRBV5-1 to TRBJ2-5; the D gene is possibly TRBD2 (6 bases). CDR3 length: 14 residues. The V gene's germline CDR1 is SGHRS and CDR2 YFSETQ. The ends were cut back, 3 bases at V and 2 bases at J, with 11 bases in the middle. This chain's CDR3 is CASSSTGTQETQYF. The DNA for the CDR3 is TGCGCCAGCAGCTCTACCGGGACTCAAGAGACCCAGTACTTC.

The rearrangement uses TRBV7-2 and TRBJ1-6, with 9 nucleotides matching TRBD1. The V segment lost 2 bases and the J segment 10 bases; nucleotides outside the gene matches: 9. The germline V gene has CDR1 SGHTA and CDR2 FQGNSA. The CDR3 contains 16 residues. The CDR3 sequence is CASSLRKGTGQSPLHF. The CDR3, as DNA: TGTGCCAGCAGCTTAAGGAAGGGGACAGGGCAATCACCCCTCCACTTT.

This rearrangement joins TRBV20-1 to TRBJ2-5, with TRBD1 matching 7 bases. In germline, CDR1 is DFQATT, CDR2 SNEGSKA (reference sequence). This CDR3 has 11 amino acids. V lost 7 bases to trimming and J lost 5 bases; unmatched junction nucleotides: 4. CDR3 sequence reads: CSGQGPETQYF. CDR3 nucleotide sequence: TGCAGTGGACAGGGACCGGAGACCCAGTACTTC.

This clone was recorded a few times. The chain links TRBV3-1 (or the pseudogene TRBV3-2) to TRBJ1-6, with unresolved D. Germline CDR1 and CDR2: LGHDT and YNNKEL (reference sequence). V dropped 1 base and J dropped 7 bases, with 11 bases sitting between them. This CDR3 has 15 residues. The CDR3 DNA follows: TGTGCCAGCAGCCAAGTCCCTACCCGGAATTCACCCCTCCACTTT. Translating it yields CASSQVPTRNSPLHF.

The J gene is TRBJ2-1, the V gene TRBV5-4; D is undetermined. The V end lost 5 bases, the J end lost 0 bases, and 12 bases lay between the germline ends. This CDR3 has 15 amino acids. CDR1 is SGHNT and CDR2 is YYREEE in the germline V gene (reference sequence). CDR3 residues: CASRSYFSSYNEQFF. CDR3 nucleotides: TGTGCCAGCAGGTCTTATTTCTCCTCCTACAATGAGCAGTTCTTC. The variable domain in full, completed from reference TRBV5-4 and TRBJ2-1, reads ETGVTQSPTHLIKTRGQQVTLRCSSQSGHNTVSWYQQALGQGPQFIFQYYREEENGRGNFPPRFSGLQFPNYSSELNVNALELDDSALYLCASRSYFSSYNEQFFGPGTRLTVL.

V is TRBV19 and J is TRBJ2-7; TRBD1 matches 10 bases. With 5 bases clipped from V and 4 bases from J, the junction kept 2 bases outside the gene matches. Germline V CDR1 and CDR2: LNHDA, SQIVND (reference sequence). There are 13 residues in the CDR3. In nucleotides, the CDR3 is TGTGCCAGTAGTCAGGGACAGGGGTACGAGCAGTACTTC. Amino acids: CASSQGQGYEQYF.

This chain links TRBV7-6 with TRBJ2-7, with TRBD2 matching over 8 bases. The J segment lost 7 bases and the V segment lost 5 bases, leaving 7 bases of the junction unmatched. The germline CDR1 and CDR2 sequences are SGHVS and FNYEAQ. The CDR3 sequence is 13 residues long. The CDR3 coding sequence is TGTGCCAGCAGCCCGACCCGCGGGAGGGAGCAGTACTTC. It is translated as CASSPTRGREQYF.

The chain recombines TRBV2 with TRBJ1-2; 9 bases align to TRBD1. V gave up 8 bases and J gave up 4 bases; unmatched junction bases: 8. This CDR3 has 14 residues. CDR1 is SNHLY and CDR2 is FYNNEI in the germline V gene. The CDR3 region is CASQHRGLGYGYTF. For the CDR3, the DNA is TGTGCCAGCCAACACAGGGGGCTAGGCTATGGCTACACCTTC. The variable domain in full, completed from reference TRBV2 and TRBJ1-2, reads EPEVTQTPSHQVTQMGQEVILRCVPISNHLYFYWYRQILGQKVEFLVSFYNNEISEKSEIFDDQFSVERPDGSNFTLKIRSTKLEDSAMYFCASQHRGLGYGYTFGSGTRLTVV.

V is TRBV19 and J is TRBJ2-1, with no clear D. Trimming took off 10 bases at V and 1 base at J, with 14 bases between the two ends. Germline V gives CDR1 LNHDA, CDR2 SQIVND (reference sequence). The CDR3 loop spans 14 amino acids. CDR3 sequence: CATSRQASYNEQFF. The CDR3 bases are TGTGCCACCTCCCGTCAGGCGTCCTACAATGAGCAGTTCTTC.

V gene TRBV28 combines with J gene TRBJ1-3; 7 nucleotides match TRBD1. The germline V gene encodes CDR1 MDHEN and CDR2 SYDVKM. Trimming took 7 bases from V and 4 from J; bases not matched to a gene: 13. The CDR3 is 16 residues long. DNA for the CDR3: TGTGCCAGCATTGGGGTTAGGGGGCTGACGGGAAACACCATATATTTT. Residues: CASIGVRGLTGNTIYF. The variable domain in full, completed from reference TRBV28 and TRBJ1-3, reads DVKVTQSSRYLVKRTGEKVFLECVQDMDHENMFWYRQDPGLGLRLIYFSYDVKMKEKGDIPEGYSVSREKKERFSLILESASTNQTSMYLCASIGVRGLTGNTIYFGEGSWLTVV.

This chain's CDR3 is CASSKRQGAGQETQYF. In DNA, the CDR3 is TGTGCCAGCAGTAAACGACAGGGGGCAGGCCAAGAGACCCAGTACTTC. This chain joins TRBV28 and TRBJ2-5, with 10 bases matching TRBD1. CDR1 is MDHEN and CDR2 is SYDVKM in the germline V gene. This CDR3 spans 16 amino acids. V was pared by 5 bases and J by 1 base, with 7 bases of the junction left unmatched.